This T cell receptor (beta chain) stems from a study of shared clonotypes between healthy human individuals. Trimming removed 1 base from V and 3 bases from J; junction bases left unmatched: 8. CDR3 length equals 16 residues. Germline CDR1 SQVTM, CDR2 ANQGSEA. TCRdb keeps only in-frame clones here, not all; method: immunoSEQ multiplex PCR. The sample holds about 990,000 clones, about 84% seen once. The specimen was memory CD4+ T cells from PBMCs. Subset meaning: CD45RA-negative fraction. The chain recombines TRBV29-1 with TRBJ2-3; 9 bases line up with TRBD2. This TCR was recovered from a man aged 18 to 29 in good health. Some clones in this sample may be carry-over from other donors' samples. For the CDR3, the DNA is TGCAGCGTTGAAGGTGGTAGCGGGAGTGGGACAGATACGCAGTATTTT. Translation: CSVEGGSGSGTDTQYF.